These 13 T cell receptor beta chains were sequenced from one sample in a study of CD8+CD57+ T cells in acquired aplastic anemia. Investigators profiled TCR beta VDJ and CDR3 from genomic DNA template. TCRdb re-called the reads with MiXCR, one entry per CDR3 protein. Altogether 150,000 to 200,000 distinct CDR3 sequences are present, around 48% being singletons, with the ten largest covering more than 30%. Patients chosen for sequencing had shown CD8+CD57+ cell expansion by flow cytometry. The sequenced sample was sorted CD4+, CD8+, or CD8+CD57+ T cells (not recorded which) from PBMCs. Receptors originate from a human donor with aplastic anemia.

CDR3 sequence (DNA): TGTGCCAGTAGTATCGGGACAGGGGCCTCCTACAATGAGCAGTTCTTC. Translating it yields CASSIGTGASYNEQFF. The chain couples TRBV19 to TRBJ2-1; 10 bases align to TRBD1. Per germline, CDR1 LNHDA and CDR2 SQIVND (reference sequence). CDR3 length equals 16 residues. V lost 3 bases, J lost 0 bases, and 2 bases stayed unmatched.

This clonotype was detected many times. This chain links TRBV20-1 with TRBJ1-1; a possible D gene is TRBD1 (5 bases). The CDR3 extends over 13 amino acids. Germline V gene data show CDR1 as DFQATT and CDR2 as SNEGSKA (reference sequence). V was trimmed by 5 bases and J by 0 bases, leaving 10 bases between them. The CDR3 nucleotides read TGCAGTGCTTGGGGGATAATGAACACTGAAGCTTTCTTT. It encodes CSAWGIMNTEAFF.

To note about this clonotype: A single base separates this from a much larger clone, so it may be a read error. V and J are TRBV2 and TRBJ2-7, with 7 nucleotides matching TRBD2. CDR1 and CDR2 (germline): SNHLY, FYNNEI. This CDR3 is 12 amino acids long. The CDR3 DNA follows: TGTGCCAGCAGGATAGCGGGTTCCGAGCGGTACTTC. Translating it yields CASRIAGSERYF.

This chain joins TRBV15 and TRBJ2-7; possible D gene TRBD1, 6 bases. Trimming took off 6 bases at V and 4 bases at J, with 13 bases between the two ends. This CDR3 contains 13 residues. Germline V gene data show CDR1 as LNHNV and CDR2 as YYDKDF (reference sequence). CDR3 sequence (DNA): TGTGCCACCAGGAAGGGGGTTGGGTACGAGCAGTACTTC. Its translation: CATRKGVGYEQYF.

As for this clonotype: The junction departs from the called germline gene at one end, perhaps through a read error. J is TRBJ1-1 and V is TRBV12-3 or TRBV12-4, with TRBD1 as a possible D gene (6 bases). The CDR3 sequence is 15 residues long. CDR3 DNA sequence: TGTGCCAGCAGTGAGCAGAGCAATCGGGACACCGAAGCTCTCTTT. It encodes CASSEQSNRDTEALF.

The V and J genes are TRBV7-3 and TRBJ2-2; no clear D. The CDR3 contains 12 residues. Trimming left V 6 bases short and J 4 bases short, with 6 bases between. The V gene's germline CDR1 is SGHTA and CDR2 FQGTGA. The CDR3 DNA sequence: TGTGCCAGCAGGTCAGCCACCGGGGAGCTGTTTTTT. Protein sequence: CASRSATGELFF.

The chain combines TRBV24-1 with TRBJ2-1; D gene unclear. Trimming cost V 2 bases and J 8 bases, with 12 bases left between them. The CDR3 loop spans 14 amino acids. From germline, CDR1 is KGHDR and CDR2 SFDVKD. In DNA, the CDR3 is TGTGCCACCAGTGATTCCCAAGTAGTTGATGAGCAGTTCTTC. It codes for CATSDSQVVDEQFF.

This clonotype was observed at least ten times. The chain is built from TRBV19 and TRBJ1-5; unclear D gene. The V gene lost 5 bases and the J gene lost 5 bases, with 7 bases spanning the gap. CDR1 LNHDA and CDR2 SQIVND come from the germline V gene (reference sequence). The CDR3 is 12 residues long. CDR3 loop: CASSSEHQPQHF. The DNA for the CDR3 is TGTGCCAGTAGTTCCGAACATCAGCCCCAGCATTTT.

J is TRBJ2-2 and V is TRBV11-2; TRBD2 agrees at 14 bases. Germline CDR1 reads SGHAT; CDR2 reads FQNNGV. With V trimmed by 3 bases and J by 7 bases, 7 bases remained unmatched. This CDR3 contains 17 residues. The CDR3 bases are TGTGCCAGCAGCTTTGGACTAGCGGGAGGCCGGGACGGGGAGCTGTTTTTT. Encoded protein: CASSFGLAGGRDGELFF. The variable domain in full, completed from reference TRBV11-2 and TRBJ2-2, reads EAGVAQSPRYKIIEKRQSVAFWCNPISGHATLYWYQQILGQGPKLLIQFQNNGVVDDSQLPKDRFSAERLKGVDSTLKIQPAKLEDSAVYLCASSFGLAGGRDGELFFGEGSRLTVL.

The sample holds many counts of this clonotype. The V gene is TRBV30, the J gene TRBJ2-7; D may be TRBD2 (6 bases). Looked up from germline, CDR1 is GTSNPN and CDR2 is SVGIG (reference sequence). Between the trimmed V and J ends, which lost 0 bases and 1 base, there was a span of 13 bases. The CDR3 runs to 15 residues. DNA for the CDR3: TGTGCCTGGAGTGTACGGCTAGCGCGATCCTACGAGCAGTACTTC. This gives the protein CAWSVRLARSYEQYF.

V usage is TRBV29-1 and J usage is TRBJ1-1; no clear D gene. Germline-derived CDR1 and CDR2 are SQVTM and ANQGSEA. The CDR3 has 12 residues. V was pared by 7 bases and J by 1 base, with 10 bases between. The CDR3: CSGYTKNTEAFF. CDR3 DNA sequence: TGCAGCGGGTACACGAAGAACACTGAAGCTTTCTTT. The entire variable domain, with the rest obtained from reference TRBV29-1 and TRBJ1-1, is as follows: SAVISQKPSRDICQRGTSLTIQCQVDSQVTMMFWYRQQPGQSLTLIATANQGSEATYESGFVIDKFPISRPNLTFSTLTVSNMSPEDSSIYLCSGYTKNTEAFFGQGTRLTVV.

The chain employs TRBV27 and TRBJ2-3; the D is unclear. Trimming removed 3 bases from V and 6 bases from J, with 10 bases in between. The CDR3 contains 13 residues. Germline CDR1 MNHEY, CDR2 SMNVEV (reference sequence). CDR3 sequence: CASSFGVSDTQYF. The CDR3, as DNA: TGTGCCAGCAGTTTTGGAGTTTCCGATACGCAGTATTTT.

The chain couples TRBV10-3 to TRBJ2-1; the match to TRBD1 covers 7 bases. This CDR3 has 14 amino acids. Per germline, CDR1 ENHRY and CDR2 SYGVKD. V was clipped by 7 bases and J by 5 bases; unmatched bases: 8. The CDR3 nucleotides read TGTGCCATCACAGCAGACAGGGCCAACAATGAGCAGTTCTTC. Translating gives CAITADRANNEQFF.